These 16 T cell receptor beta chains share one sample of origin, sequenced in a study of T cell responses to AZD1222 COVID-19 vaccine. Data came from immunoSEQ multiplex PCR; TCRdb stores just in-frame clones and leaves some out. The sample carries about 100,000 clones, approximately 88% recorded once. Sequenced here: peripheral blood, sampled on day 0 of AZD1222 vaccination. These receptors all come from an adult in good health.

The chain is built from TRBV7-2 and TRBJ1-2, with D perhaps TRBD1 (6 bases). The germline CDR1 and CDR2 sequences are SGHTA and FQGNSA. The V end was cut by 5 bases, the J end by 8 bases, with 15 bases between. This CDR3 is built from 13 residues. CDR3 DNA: TGTGCCAGCAGCCCCGAGGGGGGGGGAGGCTACACCTTC. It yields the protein CASSPEGGGGYTF.

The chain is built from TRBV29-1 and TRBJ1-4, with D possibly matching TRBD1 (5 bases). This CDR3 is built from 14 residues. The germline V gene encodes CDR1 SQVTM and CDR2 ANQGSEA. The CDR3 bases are TGCAGACGCCACGTAGGGGAACTTAATGAAAAACTGTTTTTT. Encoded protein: CRRHVGELNEKLFF.

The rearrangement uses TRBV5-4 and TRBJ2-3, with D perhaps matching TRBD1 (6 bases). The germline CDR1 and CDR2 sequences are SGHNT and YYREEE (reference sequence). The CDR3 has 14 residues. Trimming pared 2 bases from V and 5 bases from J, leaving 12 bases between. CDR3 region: CASSFWGLGDTQYF. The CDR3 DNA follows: TGTGCCAGCAGCTTCTGGGGGCTTGGAGATACGCAGTATTTT.

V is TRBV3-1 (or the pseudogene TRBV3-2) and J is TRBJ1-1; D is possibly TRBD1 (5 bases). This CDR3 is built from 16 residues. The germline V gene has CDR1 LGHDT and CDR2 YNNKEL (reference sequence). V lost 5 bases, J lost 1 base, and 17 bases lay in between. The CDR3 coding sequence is TGTGCCAGCAGCTCGATTTTAAAAACAGGGAACACTGAAGCTTTCTTT. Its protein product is CASSSILKTGNTEAFF.

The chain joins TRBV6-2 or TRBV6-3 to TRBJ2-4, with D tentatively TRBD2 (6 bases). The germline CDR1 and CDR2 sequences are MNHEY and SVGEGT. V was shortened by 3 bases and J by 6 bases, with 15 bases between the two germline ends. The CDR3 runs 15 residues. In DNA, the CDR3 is TGTGCCAGCAGTTATCTGTCGGGAGACGGAAACATTCAGTACTTC. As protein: CASSYLSGDGNIQYF.

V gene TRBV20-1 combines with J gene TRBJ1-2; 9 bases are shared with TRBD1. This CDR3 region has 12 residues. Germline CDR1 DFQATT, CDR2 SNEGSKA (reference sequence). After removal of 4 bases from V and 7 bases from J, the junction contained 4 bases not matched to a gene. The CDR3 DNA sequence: TGCAGTGCTACTGACAGGGGGGTTGGCTACACCTTC. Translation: CSATDRGVGYTF.

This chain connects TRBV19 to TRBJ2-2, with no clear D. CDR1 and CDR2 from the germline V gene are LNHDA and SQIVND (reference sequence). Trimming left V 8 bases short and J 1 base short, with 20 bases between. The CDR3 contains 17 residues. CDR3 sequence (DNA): TGTGCCAGTGCAACACATCCTGGGTTCCTGAACACCGGGGAGCTGTTTTTT. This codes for CASATHPGFLNTGELFF.

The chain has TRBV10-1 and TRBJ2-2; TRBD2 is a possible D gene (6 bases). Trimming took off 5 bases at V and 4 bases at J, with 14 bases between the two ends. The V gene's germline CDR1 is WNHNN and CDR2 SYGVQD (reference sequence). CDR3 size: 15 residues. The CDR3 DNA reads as TGCGCCAGCAGTCGGGGACTCCCCGCCACCGGGGAGCTGTTTTTT. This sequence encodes CASSRGLPATGELFF.

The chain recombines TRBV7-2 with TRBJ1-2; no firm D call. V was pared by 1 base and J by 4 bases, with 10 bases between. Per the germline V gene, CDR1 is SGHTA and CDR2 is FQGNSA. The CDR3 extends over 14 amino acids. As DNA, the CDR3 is TGTGCCAGCAGCTTAGTCACAAGGTCCTATGGCTACACCTTC. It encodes CASSLVTRSYGYTF.

CDR3 in DNA: TGTGCCAGCAGCCCCGTAAACCGTAACAGGGGCAAGGGTTTGGAGCAGTACTTC. Its translation: CASSPVNRNRGKGLEQYF. This sequence joins TRBV11-2 and TRBJ2-7; TRBD1 agrees at 7 bases. The CDR3 length is 18 residues. Trimming took 5 bases from V and 7 from J; bases not matched to a gene: 23. Germline CDR1 reads SGHAT; CDR2 reads FQNNGV. Complete variable domain (other parts from reference TRBV11-2 and TRBJ2-7): EAGVAQSPRYKIIEKRQSVAFWCNPISGHATLYWYQQILGQGPKLLIQFQNNGVVDDSQLPKDRFSAERLKGVDSTLKIQPAKLEDSAVYLCASSPVNRNRGKGLEQYFGPGTRLTVT.

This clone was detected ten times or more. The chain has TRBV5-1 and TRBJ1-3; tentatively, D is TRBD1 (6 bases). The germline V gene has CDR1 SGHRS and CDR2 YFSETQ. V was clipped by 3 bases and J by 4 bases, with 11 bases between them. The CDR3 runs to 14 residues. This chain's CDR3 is CASSSATGGNTIYF. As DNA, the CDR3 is TGCGCCAGCAGCTCCGCAACAGGGGGAAACACCATATATTTT.

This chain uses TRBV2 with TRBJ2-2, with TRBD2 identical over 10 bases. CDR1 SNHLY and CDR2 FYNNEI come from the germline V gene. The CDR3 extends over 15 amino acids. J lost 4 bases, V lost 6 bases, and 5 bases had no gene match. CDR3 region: CASRGTSVATGELFF. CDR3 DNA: TGTGCCAGCAGAGGGACTAGCGTCGCCACCGGGGAGCTGTTTTTT.

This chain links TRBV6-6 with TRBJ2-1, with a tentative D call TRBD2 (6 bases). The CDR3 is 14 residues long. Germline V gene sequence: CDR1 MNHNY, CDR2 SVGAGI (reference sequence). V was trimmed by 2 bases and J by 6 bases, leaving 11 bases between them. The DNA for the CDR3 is TGTGCCAGCAGTTACAGGGGAGGCATCAATGAGCAGTTCTTC. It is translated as CASSYRGGINEQFF.

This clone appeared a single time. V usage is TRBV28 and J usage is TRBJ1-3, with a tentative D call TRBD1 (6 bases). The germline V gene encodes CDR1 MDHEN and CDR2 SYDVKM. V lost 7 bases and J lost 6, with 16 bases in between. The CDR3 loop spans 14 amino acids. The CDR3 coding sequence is TGTGCCAGCACCTATACAGGGAGTCCAAACACCATATATTTT. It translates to CASTYTGSPNTIYF.

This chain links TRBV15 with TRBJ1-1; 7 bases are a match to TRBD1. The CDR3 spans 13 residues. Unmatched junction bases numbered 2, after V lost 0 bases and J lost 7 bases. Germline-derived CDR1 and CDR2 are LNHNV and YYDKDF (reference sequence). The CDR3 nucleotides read TGTGCCACCAGCAGAGACGACAGGGTTGAAGCTTTCTTT. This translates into CATSRDDRVEAFF.

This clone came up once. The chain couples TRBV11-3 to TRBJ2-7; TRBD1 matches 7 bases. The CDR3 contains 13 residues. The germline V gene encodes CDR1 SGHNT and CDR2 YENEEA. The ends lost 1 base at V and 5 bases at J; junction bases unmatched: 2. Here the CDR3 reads CASSLGQGHEQYF. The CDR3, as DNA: TGTGCCAGCAGCTTAGGACAGGGCCACGAGCAGTACTTC.